The 8 T cell receptor beta chains given below trace back to one sample, sequenced in a study of cytomegalovirus exposure and HLA in healthy donors. Sequencing used immunoSEQ multiplex PCR; TCRdb keeps in-frame clones, though not all of them. The sample contains tens of thousands of clones, about 96% of which appear only once. Input material: PBMCs. These receptors came from a man younger than 35 in good health and CMV-seronegative.

The chain carries TRBV19 and TRBJ2-1; D not certain. Trimming shortened V by 6 bases and J by 6 bases, and 15 bases separated the two germline ends. The CDR3 spans 14 residues. The germline V gene has CDR1 LNHDA and CDR2 SQIVND (reference sequence). In nucleotides, the CDR3 is TGTGCCAGTAGCCGACCGGGTCCTGGCAATGAGCAGTTCTTC. Encoded protein: CASSRPGPGNEQFF.

V and J are TRBV10-1 and TRBJ2-7; 7 bases agree with TRBD1. V dropped 0 bases and J dropped 5; count of bases not matched to a gene: 4. Germline loops: CDR1 WNHNN, CDR2 SYGVQD (reference sequence). This CDR3 is built from 14 residues. The CDR3 reads CASSESRTGDEQYF. The CDR3 DNA reads as TGCGCCAGCAGTGAGTCCCGGACAGGCGACGAGCAGTACTTC.

The chain is built from TRBV7-2 and TRBJ1-1; no definite D call. The germline V and J ends were trimmed by 2 bases and 5 bases, with 6 bases remaining between them. The germline V gene has CDR1 SGHTA and CDR2 FQGNSA. The CDR3 is 12 residues long. The CDR3 loop reads CASSLFPTEAFF. CDR3 nucleotides: TGTGCCAGCAGCTTATTTCCTACTGAAGCTTTCTTT.

The J gene is TRBJ2-3, the V gene TRBV25-1, with 10 bases fitting TRBD2. The V and J ends lost 8 bases and 0 bases, in that order; junction bases with no gene match: 2. The CDR3 runs to 14 residues. Germline V gene lookup returns CDR1 MGHDK and CDR2 SYGVNS. The CDR3 reads CASQAGGSTDTQYF. CDR3 DNA sequence: TGTGCCAGCCAAGCGGGAGGGAGCACAGATACGCAGTATTTT.

In DNA, the CDR3 is TGTGCCAGCAGCGCTGCCGAGACAGGGCGAGAGACCCAGTACTTC. It encodes CASSAAETGRETQYF. The chain combines TRBV28 with TRBJ2-5; 7 nucleotides agree with TRBD1. Trimming removed 6 bases from V and 4 bases from J; junction bases left unmatched: 11. Germline V gene lookup returns CDR1 MDHEN and CDR2 SYDVKM. The CDR3 is 15 residues long.

This chain connects TRBV19 to TRBJ2-7, with 7 bases that match TRBD2. Looked up from germline, CDR1 is LNHDA and CDR2 is SQIVND (reference sequence). The CDR3 runs 14 residues. V gave up 5 bases and J gave up 5 bases; unmatched junction bases: 9. CDR3 residues: CASSGGGSTHEQYF. CDR3 bases: TGTGCCAGTAGTGGTGGCGGGAGTACCCACGAGCAGTACTTC.

This clone was picked up a small number of times. The rearrangement joins TRBV4-1 to TRBJ2-1; 10 bases are shared with TRBD2. Germline loops: CDR1 MGHRA, CDR2 YSYEKL. This CDR3 has 16 amino acids. Trimming removed 2 bases from V and 4 bases from J; junction bases left unmatched: 5. CDR3: CASSQTGTSEYNEQFF. CDR3 bases: TGCGCCAGCAGCCAAACCGGGACTAGCGAGTACAATGAGCAGTTCTTC.

The rearrangement uses TRBV5-1 and TRBJ1-4; weak D call: TRBD1 (6 bases). The ends were cut back, 0 bases at V and 2 bases at J, with 11 bases in the middle. The CDR3 length is 16 residues. Germline CDR1 and CDR2: SGHRS and YFSETQ. The chain's CDR3 is CASSLAGATTNEKLFF. Written as DNA, the CDR3 is TGCGCCAGCAGCTTGGCAGGGGCGACGACTAATGAAAAACTGTTTTTT.